Listed here are 14 T cell receptor beta chains from one sample, sequenced in a study of blood T cell repertoires in COVID-19. Repertoires were generated with immunoSEQ multiplex PCR, while TCRdb's copy carries only in-frame clones and drops some. The profile shows 70,000 to 75,000 clones, just over 85% of them singletons. Specimen: peripheral blood. These receptors were taken from a human donor in a cohort sampled during active COVID-19.

The CDR3 DNA sequence: TGCGCCAGCAGCCCAGTCGGCCAGCGGTTATCGAACACCGGGGAGCTGTTTTTT. Translation: CASSPVGQRLSNTGELFF. The chain links TRBV4-1 to TRBJ2-2; D perhaps matches TRBD2 (5 bases). This CDR3 is built from 18 residues. The V end lost 4 bases, the J end lost 0 bases, and 18 bases lay between the germline ends. CDR1 MGHRA and CDR2 YSYEKL come from the germline V gene.

This chain joins TRBV29-1 and TRBJ1-2; D not certain. Trimming removed 8 bases from V and 0 bases from J, with 7 bases in between. The CDR3 is made up of 11 amino acids. From germline, CDR1 is SQVTM and CDR2 ANQGSEA. The CDR3 bases are TGCAGCACCGGGACTAACTATGGCTACACCTTC. This sequence encodes CSTGTNYGYTF.

V is TRBV28 and J is TRBJ1-2, with TRBD1 matching 7 bases. V trimming: 1 base; J trimming: 5 bases; junction bases outside the gene matches: 16. Germline CDR1 is MDHEN and CDR2 is SYDVKM. The CDR3 is 18 residues long. CDR3 nucleotide sequence: TGTGCCAGCAGTTTATCCCATATGGGTACAGGGGTTCGTTATGGCTACACCTTC. This sequence encodes CASSLSHMGTGVRYGYTF.

The chain has TRBV4-1 and TRBJ2-7, with 8 bases identical to TRBD2. CDR3 size: 15 residues. Germline values: CDR1 MGHRA, CDR2 YSYEKL. V was pared by 1 base and J by 3 bases, with 5 bases of the junction left unmatched. CDR3 region: CASSQGEAGVYEQYF. DNA of the CDR3: TGCGCCAGCAGCCAAGGCGAAGCGGGAGTCTACGAGCAGTACTTC.

This chain uses TRBV5-1 with TRBJ2-2, with D possibly matching TRBD2 (6 bases). V lost 4 bases, J lost 7 bases, and 23 bases lay in between. Germline V gene data show CDR1 as SGHRS and CDR2 as YFSETQ. The CDR3 consists of 17 residues. The CDR3 protein is CASSPLMTGTSGGELFF. CDR3 nucleotide sequence: TGCGCCAGCAGCCCCCTTATGACGGGGACTTCTGGCGGGGAGCTGTTTTTT.

The chain recombines TRBV7-6 with TRBJ2-5; D unclear. This CDR3 contains 15 residues. Per the germline V gene, CDR1 is SGHVS and CDR2 is FNYEAQ. V dropped 5 bases and J dropped 5 bases, with 18 bases sitting between them. The DNA of the CDR3 is TGTGCCAGCAGCGACCCCCAGTGGCTCGGGGAGACCCAGTACTTC. Protein: CASSDPQWLGETQYF.

The gene calls are TRBV6-5 and TRBJ1-4, with D tentatively TRBD1 (5 bases). Germline assignment: CDR1 MNHEY and CDR2 SVGAGI. V was shortened by 0 bases and J by 7 bases, with 12 bases between the two germline ends. The CDR3 sequence is 15 residues long. The CDR3 region has the DNA TGTGCCAGCAGTTACTCGGCAGGGAGGGCTGAAAAACTGTTTTTT. Amino acids: CASSYSAGRAEKLFF.

The chain carries TRBV30 and TRBJ2-7; tentative D call: TRBD1 (5 bases). Trimming took 0 bases from V and 0 from J, leaving 12 bases between them. This CDR3 region has 15 residues. Germline V gene sequence: CDR1 GTSNPN, CDR2 SVGIG (reference sequence). The CDR3 region has the DNA TGTGCCTGGAGTGTTTGGCAGGGTGACTCCTACGAGCAGTACTTC. It is translated as CAWSVWQGDSYEQYF.

The rearrangement uses TRBV7-8 and TRBJ2-7; TRBD1 is a possible D gene (5 bases). Trimming took 1 base from V and 4 from J, leaving 14 bases between them. The CDR3 runs to 15 residues. CDR1 and CDR2 (germline): SGHVS, FQNEAQ. DNA for the CDR3: TGTGCCAGCAGCTTAGGTCAGGGTGGTTTATACGAGCAGTACTTC. Protein product: CASSLGQGGLYEQYF.

V usage is TRBV6-5 and J usage is TRBJ1-1, with 8 bases matching TRBD1. Germline CDR1 is MNHEY and CDR2 is SVGAGI. The CDR3 contains 15 residues. The V gene end was trimmed by 2 bases and the J gene end by 7 bases; junction bases not matched to a gene: 9. In DNA, the CDR3 is TGTGCCAGCAGTTACGGTAACAGGGGGACGATTGAAGCTTTCTTT. It translates to CASSYGNRGTIEAFF.

J is TRBJ2-5 and V is TRBV5-4, with TRBD2 identical over 7 bases. In germline, CDR1 is SGHNT, CDR2 YYREEE (reference sequence). The CDR3 extends over 14 amino acids. Trimming took 4 bases from V and 2 from J; bases not matched to a gene: 5. The CDR3 sequence: CASSEPGLQETQYF. CDR3 bases: TGTGCCAGCAGCGAACCGGGACTACAAGAGACCCAGTACTTC.

This rearrangement joins TRBV27 to TRBJ2-5; 11 nucleotides line up with TRBD2. CDR1 MNHEY and CDR2 SMNVEV come from the germline V gene (reference sequence). The trim removed 6 bases at V and 2 bases at J, leaving 11 bases unmatched. The CDR3 length is 17 residues. As DNA, the CDR3 is TGTGCCAGCAGCACTATAGCGGGAGGGCGGGGGCAAGAGACCCAGTACTTC. This encodes CASSTIAGGRGQETQYF.

The chain carries TRBV10-3 and TRBJ2-1; the match to TRBD2 covers 7 bases. Per the germline V gene, CDR1 is ENHRY and CDR2 is SYGVKD. This CDR3 contains 17 residues. Losses at the gene ends were 1 base for V and 5 bases for J; bases not matched to a gene: 11. The CDR3 sequence: CAISEYASGDSNNEQFF. CDR3 in DNA: TGTGCCATCAGTGAGTATGCGAGCGGGGATTCGAACAATGAGCAGTTCTTC.

CDR3 DNA: TGTGCCTGGAGTCTTCCGGGAGTCACAGATACGCAGTATTTT. This sequence encodes CAWSLPGVTDTQYF. The chain carries TRBV30 and TRBJ2-3; weak D call: TRBD2 (6 bases). V lost 2 bases to trimming and J lost 2 bases, with 11 bases between them. CDR1 and CDR2 from the germline V gene are GTSNPN and SVGIG (reference sequence). This CDR3 spans 14 amino acids.